Included here is one TCR beta chain sequence, with context. Its antigen remains unidentified. Time point described: baseline, week 1 (first vaccination visit). Treatment indicated: pre-vaccination baseline after standard-of-care therapy. The J segment lost 4 bases and the V segment lost 2 bases, leaving 1 base of the junction unmatched. Germline V lookup: CDR1 GTSNPN, CDR2 SVGIG (reference sequence). The CDR3 contains 13 residues. Libraries were prepared by immunoSEQ multiplex PCR; TCRdb keeps only in-frame clonotypes and omits some of them. The sample shows around 88,000 clones, about four fifths of them seen only once. The data were taken from a study of a mutant IDH1 vaccine in newly diagnosed glioma. Turning to the study itself: Sex among treated patients split about 60% male, about 40% female; mean age was about 40 years.

Regarding the study as a whole: Changes in top peripheral clonotypes did not appear linked to pseudoprogression. Vaccination induced immune responses in 93.3% of patients.

This clonotype was obtained from a man aged 40-49 years with glioma. The sample was PBMCs, taken from a glioma patient treated with radiotherapy, temozolomide or both. The chain links TRBV30 to TRBJ2-5, with 10 bases matching TRBD2. The CDR3 region is CAWSSGGAETQYF. The CDR3 DNA reads as TGTGCCTGGAGTAGCGGGGGGGCAGAGACCCAGTACTTC.